This T cell receptor (beta chain) was observed in a study of CD8 T cells in ankylosing spondylitis. Study-level points and caveats: Those disease-linked clones were CD8+; they were also relatively rare in peripheral blood. Reportedly, matched ankylosing spondylitis synovial fluid was significantly enriched for disease-linked clones.

This clonotype was observed at least ten times. Its antigen is not known. The germline V and J ends were trimmed by 3 bases and 4 bases, with 16 bases remaining between them. Germline V lookup: CDR1 DFQATT, CDR2 SNEGSKA (reference sequence). The CDR3 runs to 14 residues. Construction of TCR beta libraries was performed using quantitative 5'-RACE with molecular barcodes. TCRdb processed the 5' RACE reads anew with MiXCR; each CDR3 protein has one entry. Here the sample spans 290,000 or so distinct CDR3 sequences, roughly 20% being singletons. The source material was blood, either unsorted or a sorted T cell fraction (not recorded which). The clonotype comes from a female donor with ankylosing spondylitis or in good health (not recorded which). The chain is built from TRBV20-1 and TRBJ2-7; the D is unclear. The CDR3 sequence is CSASRQKYLYEQYF. In DNA form, the CDR3 reads TGCAGTGCTAGCCGTCAGAAGTACCTTTACGAGCAGTACTTC.